This is a list of T cell receptor beta chains from one sample in a study of quantifying T cell responses using KT2 cells. TCRdb ran MiXCR on the UMI-ligation and nested PCR reads and lists one entry per CDR3 protein. This repertoire shows around 50,000 distinct CDR3 sequences, more than 9% found once; its top ten account for under 11%. Sequencing used PBMCs spiked with cells of the T cell clone KT2. These receptors originate from a human donor. CDR3s include the opening cysteine and the closing phenylalanine or tryptophan. Fields, in order: V gene, D gene, J gene, clone size, CDR3 protein, CDR3 DNA. A D gene is named only where the DNA matches it firmly. For some rows the clone size is stated as once, few or many, or as a class when expanded; others skip it.

v_gene: TRBV11-1
d_gene: TRBD1
j_gene: TRBJ2-5
abundance: NA
CDR3aa: CASSRGQGDQETQYF
CDR3nt: TGTGCCAGCAGCAGGGGACAGGGGGACCAAGAGACCCAGTACTTC

v_gene: TRBV4-2
d_gene: NA
j_gene: TRBJ2-3
abundance: many
CDR3aa: CASSQDNGASTDTQYF
CDR3nt: TGTGCCAGCAGCCAAGATAACGGGGCTAGCACAGATACGCAGTATTTT

v_gene: TRBV20-1
d_gene: NA
j_gene: TRBJ1-3
abundance: many
CDR3aa: CSARQGRTIYF
CDR3nt: TGCAGTGCTAGACAGGGGAGGACCATATATTTT

v_gene: TRBV7-3
d_gene: TRBD2
j_gene: TRBJ2-1
abundance: few
CDR3aa: CASSFLAGVVNEQFF
CDR3nt: TGTGCCAGCAGCTTTCTAGCGGGAGTGGTCAATGAGCAGTTCTTC

v_gene: TRBV7-8
d_gene: TRBD2
j_gene: TRBJ2-7
abundance: NA
CDR3aa: CASSLAGREYYEQYF
CDR3nt: TGTGCCAGCAGCTTAGCTGGGCGGGAGTACTACGAGCAGTACTTC

v_gene: TRBV11-2
d_gene: NA
j_gene: TRBJ1-6
abundance: few
CDR3aa: CASSFGQKNSPLHF
CDR3nt: TGTGCCAGCAGCTTTGGACAGAAAAATTCACCCCTCCACTTT

v_gene: TRBV3-1
d_gene: NA
j_gene: TRBJ2-3
abundance: few
CDR3aa: CASSRQTGTDTQYF
CDR3nt: TGTGCCAGCAGCCGACAGACAGGCACAGATACGCAGTATTTT

v_gene: TRBV7-2
d_gene: TRBD2
j_gene: TRBJ2-3
abundance: few
CDR3aa: CASRGLAGGGSTDTQYF
CDR3nt: TGTGCCAGCAGGGGACTAGCGGGCGGGGGGAGCACAGATACGCAGTATTTT

v_gene: TRBV6-6
d_gene: NA
j_gene: TRBJ2-1
abundance: few
CDR3aa: CASTFQRVGEQFF
CDR3nt: TGTGCCAGCACCTTCCAGCGGGTGGGCGAGCAGTTCTTC

v_gene: TRBV6-5
d_gene: TRBD1
j_gene: TRBJ2-7
abundance: NA
CDR3aa: CASSYSGDRGGEQYF
CDR3nt: TGTGCCAGCAGTTACTCGGGGGACAGGGGCGGAGAGCAGTACTTC

v_gene: TRBV12-3/TRBV12-4
d_gene: NA
j_gene: TRBJ1-4
abundance: NA
CDR3aa: CASAGAGRDEKLFF
CDR3nt: TGTGCCAGCGCGGGGGCAGGGAGAGATGAAAAACTGTTTTTT

v_gene: TRBV11-3
d_gene: TRBD2
j_gene: TRBJ2-1
abundance: many
CDR3aa: CASSLSGGRNNEQFF
CDR3nt: TGTGCCAGCAGCCTCAGCGGGGGCCGGAACAATGAGCAGTTCTTC

v_gene: TRBV20-1
d_gene: NA
j_gene: TRBJ2-4
abundance: few
CDR3aa: CSARLRGLAKNIQYF
CDR3nt: TGCAGTGCTCGACTCAGGGGTTTAGCCAAAAACATTCAGTACTTC

v_gene: TRBV12-3/TRBV12-4
d_gene: TRBD1
j_gene: TRBJ1-2
abundance: few
CDR3aa: CASRPGQERFKGYTF
CDR3nt: TGTGCCAGCAGACCGGGACAGGAGAGATTCAAGGGCTACACCTTC

v_gene: TRBV12-3/TRBV12-4
d_gene: TRBD2
j_gene: TRBJ2-7
abundance: many
CDR3aa: CASRGLAGGGEQYF
CDR3nt: TGTGCCAGCAGGGGACTAGCGGGAGGCGGCGAGCAGTACTTC

v_gene: TRBV2
d_gene: NA
j_gene: TRBJ2-1
abundance: many
CDR3aa: CAGTTRGSYNEQFF
CDR3nt: TGTGCCGGTACCACGAGGGGGTCCTACAATGAGCAGTTCTTC

v_gene: TRBV15
d_gene: NA
j_gene: TRBJ2-5
abundance: NA
CDR3aa: CATSREESGGGAQETQYF
CDR3nt: TGTGCCACCAGCAGAGAGGAAAGCGGTGGAGGGGCGCAAGAGACCCAGTACTTC

v_gene: TRBV3-1
d_gene: NA
j_gene: TRBJ1-4
abundance: few
CDR3aa: CASSQGSGRRAANEKLFF
CDR3nt: TGTGCCAGCAGCCAAGGTTCGGGGCGCCGGGCAGCTAATGAAAAACTGTTTTTT

v_gene: TRBV12-3/TRBV12-4
d_gene: NA
j_gene: TRBJ1-4
abundance: few
CDR3aa: CASSSDRRNEKLFF
CDR3nt: TGTGCCAGCAGTTCAGACAGGAGGAATGAAAAACTGTTTTTT

v_gene: TRBV6-6
d_gene: TRBD2
j_gene: TRBJ2-7
abundance: few
CDR3aa: CASRHNSGREGEQYF
CDR3nt: TGTGCCAGCAGGCACAACAGCGGGAGGGAGGGCGAGCAGTACTTC

v_gene: TRBV6-2/TRBV6-3
d_gene: TRBD1
j_gene: TRBJ2-7
abundance: many
CDR3aa: CASSYHLGGFEQYF
CDR3nt: TGTGCCAGCAGTTACCACCTAGGGGGCTTCGAGCAGTACTTC

v_gene: TRBV2
d_gene: NA
j_gene: TRBJ2-6
abundance: NA
CDR3aa: CASRPIAGANVLTF
CDR3nt: TGTGCCAGCAGGCCCATAGCTGGGGCCAACGTCCTGACTTTC

v_gene: TRBV12-3/TRBV12-4
d_gene: TRBD1
j_gene: TRBJ2-4
abundance: few
CDR3aa: CASSQRLQGKNIQYF
CDR3nt: TGTGCCAGCAGCCAAAGGCTACAGGGGAAAAACATTCAGTACTTC

v_gene: TRBV5-8
d_gene: NA
j_gene: TRBJ1-1
abundance: few
CDR3aa: CASSLGTPEAFF
CDR3nt: TGTGCCAGCAGCTTGGGGACTCCTGAAGCTTTCTTT

v_gene: TRBV12-3/TRBV12-4
d_gene: TRBD1
j_gene: TRBJ1-1
abundance: few
CDR3aa: CASSRQGAARTEAFF
CDR3nt: TGTGCCAGCAGCAGACAGGGGGCGGCTCGGACTGAAGCTTTCTTT

v_gene: TRBV5-4
d_gene: NA
j_gene: TRBJ2-2
abundance: NA
CDR3aa: CASSLGQRVNTGELFF
CDR3nt: TGTGCCAGCAGCTTGGGGCAGCGAGTGAACACCGGGGAGCTGTTTTTT

v_gene: TRBV12-3/TRBV12-4
d_gene: TRBD1
j_gene: TRBJ1-2
abundance: NA
CDR3aa: CASSPGQGGSYGYTF
CDR3nt: TGTGCCAGCAGTCCAGGACAGGGAGGAAGCTATGGCTACACCTTC

v_gene: TRBV19
d_gene: TRBD1
j_gene: TRBJ1-3
abundance: few
CDR3aa: CASSTADRAGNTIYF
CDR3nt: TGTGCCAGTAGTACCGCGGACAGGGCTGGAAACACCATATATTTT

v_gene: TRBV12-3/TRBV12-4
d_gene: NA
j_gene: TRBJ2-3
abundance: NA
CDR3aa: CASSPLVVTDTQYF
CDR3nt: TGTGCCAGCAGTCCTCTGGTGGTCACAGATACGCAGTATTTT

v_gene: TRBV4-2
d_gene: NA
j_gene: TRBJ2-7
abundance: NA
CDR3aa: CASSQVQGLGEQYF
CDR3nt: TGTGCCAGCAGCCAAGTGCAGGGATTGGGCGAGCAGTACTTC

v_gene: TRBV7-9
d_gene: NA
j_gene: TRBJ1-1
abundance: few
CDR3aa: CASSYGWNTEAFF
CDR3nt: TGTGCCAGCAGCTATGGATGGAACACTGAAGCTTTCTTT

v_gene: TRBV29-1
d_gene: TRBD1
j_gene: TRBJ2-5
abundance: few
CDR3aa: CSVANRGRLQETQYF
CDR3nt: TGCAGCGTGGCAAACAGGGGGCGACTCCAAGAGACCCAGTACTTC

v_gene: TRBV24-1
d_gene: NA
j_gene: TRBJ1-5
abundance: NA
CDR3aa: CATSAGRQMNQPQHF
CDR3nt: TGTGCCACCAGCGCCGGACGGCAAATGAATCAGCCCCAGCATTTT

v_gene: TRBV6-5
d_gene: TRBD1
j_gene: TRBJ1-5
abundance: few
CDR3aa: CASSFGQGRQPQHF
CDR3nt: TGTGCCAGCAGTTTCGGACAGGGGCGACAGCCCCAGCATTTT

v_gene: TRBV29-1
d_gene: TRBD1
j_gene: TRBJ2-3
abundance: many
CDR3aa: CSVDQGAGTDTQYF
CDR3nt: TGCAGCGTTGATCAGGGGGCGGGCACAGATACGCAGTATTTT

v_gene: TRBV12-3/TRBV12-4
d_gene: NA
j_gene: TRBJ2-1
abundance: many
CDR3aa: CASSFFPTSRREQFF
CDR3nt: TGTGCCAGCAGTTTTTTCCCCACCTCTAGACGTGAGCAGTTCTTC

v_gene: TRBV7-2
d_gene: TRBD1
j_gene: TRBJ2-7
abundance: few
CDR3aa: CASSLGAGGPYEQYF
CDR3nt: TGTGCCAGCAGCTTAGGGGCAGGGGGTCCCTACGAGCAGTACTTC

v_gene: TRBV27
d_gene: TRBD2
j_gene: TRBJ2-5
abundance: NA
CDR3aa: CASSSLAAGYQETQYF
CDR3nt: TGTGCCAGCAGTTCTCTCGCAGCGGGGTACCAAGAGACCCAGTACTTC

v_gene: TRBV9
d_gene: NA
j_gene: TRBJ2-3
abundance: few
CDR3aa: CASSVSWDSSTDTQYF
CDR3nt: TGTGCCAGCAGCGTAAGTTGGGATTCTAGCACAGATACGCAGTATTTT

v_gene: TRBV12-3/TRBV12-4
d_gene: TRBD1
j_gene: TRBJ2-7
abundance: NA
CDR3aa: CASSLDRGNSYEQYF
CDR3nt: TGTGCCAGCAGTTTAGACAGGGGCAACTCCTACGAGCAGTACTTC

v_gene: TRBV6-1
d_gene: NA
j_gene: TRBJ2-3
abundance: few
CDR3aa: CASTTAASTDTQYF
CDR3nt: TGTGCCAGCACCACAGCGGCTAGCACAGATACGCAGTATTTT

v_gene: TRBV29-1
d_gene: NA
j_gene: TRBJ2-7
abundance: many
CDR3aa: CSVEDRLHEQYF
CDR3nt: TGCAGCGTTGAGGACAGACTCCACGAGCAGTACTTC

v_gene: TRBV5-1
d_gene: TRBD2
j_gene: TRBJ2-3
abundance: many
CDR3aa: CASSLKLAGDGTDTQYF
CDR3nt: TGCGCCAGCAGCTTGAAGCTAGCGGGAGATGGTACAGATACGCAGTATTTT

v_gene: TRBV25-1
d_gene: NA
j_gene: TRBJ2-7
abundance: many
CDR3aa: CASSPRTREQYF
CDR3nt: TGTGCCAGCAGTCCAAGGACGAGGGAGCAGTACTTC

v_gene: TRBV27
d_gene: TRBD1
j_gene: TRBJ2-6
abundance: NA
CDR3aa: CASSFQGVQVASGANVLTF
CDR3nt: TGTGCCAGCAGTTTCCAGGGGGTCCAAGTTGCCTCTGGGGCCAACGTCCTGACTTTC

v_gene: TRBV29-1
d_gene: TRBD1
j_gene: TRBJ2-7
abundance: many
CDR3aa: CSVWTGDTYEQYF
CDR3nt: TGCAGCGTCTGGACAGGGGATACCTACGAGCAGTACTTC

v_gene: TRBV4-1
d_gene: NA
j_gene: TRBJ2-2
abundance: NA
CDR3aa: CASSQDQRVESGELFF
CDR3nt: TGCGCCAGCAGCCAAGATCAGAGGGTGGAGTCCGGGGAGCTGTTTTTT

v_gene: TRBV4-3
d_gene: TRBD2
j_gene: TRBJ2-1
abundance: few
CDR3aa: CASSQGPGSGVNEQFF
CDR3nt: TGCGCCAGCAGCCAGGGTCCGGGTAGCGGGGTCAATGAGCAGTTCTTC

v_gene: TRBV20-1
d_gene: NA
j_gene: TRBJ2-7
abundance: NA
CDR3aa: CSALTARLSHEQYF
CDR3nt: TGCAGTGCTCTCACAGCCCGTCTTAGCCACGAGCAGTACTTC